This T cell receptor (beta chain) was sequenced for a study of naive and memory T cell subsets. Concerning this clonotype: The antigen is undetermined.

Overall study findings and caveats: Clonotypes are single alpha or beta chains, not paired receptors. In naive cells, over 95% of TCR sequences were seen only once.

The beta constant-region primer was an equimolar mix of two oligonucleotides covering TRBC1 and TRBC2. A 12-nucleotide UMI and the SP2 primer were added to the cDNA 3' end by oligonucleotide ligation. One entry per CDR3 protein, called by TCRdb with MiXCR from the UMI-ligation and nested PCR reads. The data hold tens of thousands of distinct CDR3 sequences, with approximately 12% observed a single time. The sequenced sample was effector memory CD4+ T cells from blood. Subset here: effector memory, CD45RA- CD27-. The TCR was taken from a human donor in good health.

The CDR3 region has the DNA TGTGCCAGCAGCCCCGGGACAGGGCCAAAGGTTGGCGGCTACACCTTC. Protein product: CASSPGTGPKVGGYTF. V and J are TRBV28 and TRBJ1-2; TRBD1 agrees at 9 bases. Per the germline V gene, CDR1 is MDHEN and CDR2 is SYDVKM. The CDR3 length is 16 residues. With V trimmed by 6 bases and J by 8 bases, 16 bases remained unmatched.